This T cell receptor (beta chain) was sequenced in a study of blood T cell repertoires in COVID-19. In the study overall: Specimens from acute and convalescent COVID-19 originated in the United States, Italy and Spain.

Participants came from fewer than 25 US areas, aged about 18 to 95 years. Clinical history as reported by participants underpinned cohort assignment. V lost 6 bases and J 7 bases, leaving 13 bases between the germline ends. The CDR3 loop spans 13 amino acids. Germline V CDR1 and CDR2: SEHNR, FQNEAQ (reference sequence). How the authors handled the data: The assay estimated nucleated cells by amplifying reference gene primers. Produced via immunoSEQ multiplex PCR; TCRdb's table is partial and in-frame only. The V and J calls and clone size are taken from that table; D and trimming were inferred from the DNA. The repertoire holds approximately 160,000 clones, with 75% to 90% as singletons.

Sequenced: PBMCs or T cells enriched from blood (not recorded which). The TCR originated in a woman aged 45 to 65 who had recovered from COVID-19. The chain has TRBV7-9 and TRBJ2-1; D is possibly TRBD2 (6 bases). Here the CDR3 reads CASRLAEINEQFF. CDR3 nucleotides: TGTGCCAGCAGACTAGCTGAGATTAATGAGCAGTTCTTC.